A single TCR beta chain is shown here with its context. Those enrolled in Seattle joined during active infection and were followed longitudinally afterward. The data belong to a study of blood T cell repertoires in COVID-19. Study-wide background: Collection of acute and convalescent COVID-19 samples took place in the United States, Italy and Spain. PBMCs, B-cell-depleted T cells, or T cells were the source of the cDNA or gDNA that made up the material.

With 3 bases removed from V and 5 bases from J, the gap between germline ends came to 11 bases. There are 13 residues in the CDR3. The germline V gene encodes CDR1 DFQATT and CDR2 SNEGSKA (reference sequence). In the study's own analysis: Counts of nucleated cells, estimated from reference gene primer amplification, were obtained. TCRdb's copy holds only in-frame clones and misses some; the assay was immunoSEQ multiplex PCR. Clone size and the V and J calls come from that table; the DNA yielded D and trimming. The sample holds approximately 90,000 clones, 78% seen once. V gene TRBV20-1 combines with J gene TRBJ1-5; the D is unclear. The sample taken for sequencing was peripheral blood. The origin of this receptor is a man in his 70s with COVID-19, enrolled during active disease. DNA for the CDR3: TGCAGTGCTAGTCGGCAGGAGGATCAGCCCCAGCATTTT. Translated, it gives CSASRQEDQPQHF.